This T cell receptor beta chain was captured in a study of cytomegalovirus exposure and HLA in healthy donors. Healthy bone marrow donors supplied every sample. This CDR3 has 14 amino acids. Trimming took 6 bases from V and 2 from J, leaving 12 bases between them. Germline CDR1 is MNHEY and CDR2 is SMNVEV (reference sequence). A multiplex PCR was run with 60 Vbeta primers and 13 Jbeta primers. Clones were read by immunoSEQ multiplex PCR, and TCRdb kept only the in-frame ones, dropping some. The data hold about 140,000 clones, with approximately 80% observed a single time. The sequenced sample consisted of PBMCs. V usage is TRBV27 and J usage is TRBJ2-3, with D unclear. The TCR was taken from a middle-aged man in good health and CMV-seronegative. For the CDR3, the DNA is TGTGCCAGCAGAAAGCTTGGGCCCACAGATACGCAGTATTTT. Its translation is CASRKLGPTDTQYF.